The T cell receptor beta chain under discussion was sequenced for a study of T-cell reconstitution after alpha-beta-depleted transplantation in children. This clonotype has a handful of counts. What it binds is unknown. Germline values: CDR1 SGHAT, CDR2 FQNNGV. The CDR3 loop spans 15 amino acids. The ends lost 1 base at V and 5 bases at J; junction bases unmatched: 6. TCRbeta library preparation incorporated unique molecular identifiers. One entry per CDR3 protein, called by TCRdb with MiXCR from the PCR reads. The sample yields some 200,000 distinct CDR3 sequences, 8.4% seen once. Study results and caveats: Expanded graft clones numbering several hundred reportedly gave rise to alpha-beta T cells about two months after transplant. Recipient T cells and thymic progenitors that survived were the source of the high TCRbeta diversity seen at day 60 in some patients. Once a year had passed after transplant, T-cell counts and diversity came mostly from newly produced T cells.

The chain employs TRBV11-2 and TRBJ2-5; the match to TRBD1 covers 8 bases. The specimen comprised PBMCs, mostly from graft donor cells, sampled 360 days after TCRalphabeta/CD19-depleted stem cell transplant. The TCR originated in a male patient between 2 and 10 years old who had a stem cell transplant for acute myeloid leukemia, so the T cells may come from the graft donor. The CDR3 DNA reads TGTGCCAGCAGCTTAGCGACAGGGGTTGGGGAGACCCAGTACTTC. It encodes CASSLATGVGETQYF.